This record concerns one TCR beta chain sequence. Trimming removed 1 base from V and 3 bases from J; junction bases left unmatched: 2. Looked up from germline, CDR1 is LGHDT and CDR2 is YNNKEL (reference sequence). This CDR3 region has 15 residues. Here immunoSEQ multiplex PCR was the method, and the copy in TCRdb shows in-frame clones only, minus some. The data show around 260,000 clones, 80% to 85% seen once. This sample was taken from a study of blood T cell repertoires in COVID-19. Sequencing input: peripheral blood. V is TRBV3-1 (or the pseudogene TRBV3-2) and J is TRBJ2-7; TRBD2 agrees at 11 bases. The origin of this receptor is a person in their 70s with COVID-19, enrolled during active disease. The CDR3 region has the DNA TGTGCCAGCAGCCAAGGGACTAGCGGGTTCTACGAGCAGTACTTC. It encodes CASSQGTSGFYEQYF.